What follows are 23 T cell receptor beta chains derived from one specimen sequenced in a study of T cell responses to AZD1222 COVID-19 vaccine. Sequencing used immunoSEQ multiplex PCR; TCRdb keeps in-frame clones, though not all of them. The profile shows about 93,000 clones, roughly nine tenths of them singletons. Sequences were derived from peripheral blood, sampled 28 days after the second AZD1222 dose. The source of these receptors is an adult who received the AZD1222 COVID-19 vaccine.

The chain is built from TRBV3-1 (or the pseudogene TRBV3-2) and TRBJ2-1; D possibly uses TRBD1 or TRBD2 (6 bases each). V lost 1 base and J 4 bases, leaving 11 bases between the germline ends. The CDR3 spans 15 residues. Germline loops: CDR1 LGHDT, CDR2 YNNKEL (reference sequence). This CDR3 is CASSQGTGAYNEQFF. In DNA, the CDR3 is TGTGCCAGCAGCCAAGGCACGGGGGCGTACAATGAGCAGTTCTTC.

The rearrangement uses TRBV30 and TRBJ1-1; D not certain. The CDR3 runs to 11 residues. Trimming left V 1 base short and J 9 bases short, with 9 bases between. Looked up from germline, CDR1 is GTSNPN and CDR2 is SVGIG (reference sequence). The CDR3: CAWSETAKAFF. The CDR3 nucleotides read TGTGCCTGGAGTGAGACGGCTAAAGCTTTCTTT. Combining the CDR3 with reference TRBV30 and TRBJ1-1 gives the whole variable domain SQTIHQWPATLVQPVGSPLSLECTVEGTSNPNLYWYRQAAGRGLQLLFYSVGIGQISSEVPQNLSASRPQDRQFILSSKKLLLSDSGFYLCAWSETAKAFFGQGTRLTVV.

This chain links TRBV12-3 or TRBV12-4 with TRBJ1-2, with TRBD1 as a possible D gene (5 bases). The CDR3 runs to 13 residues. Trimming removed 3 bases from V and 7 bases from J, with 12 bases in between. DNA for the CDR3: TGTGCCAGCAGTTTCAGAGGGACCCGTGGCTACACCTTC. It specifies CASSFRGTRGYTF.

This clone was recorded only once. The V call is TRBV5-6, the J call TRBJ1-5; weak D call: TRBD1 (6 bases). V dropped 5 bases and J dropped 5 bases, with 11 bases sitting between them. The CDR3 is 13 residues long. Germline V gene data show CDR1 as SGHDT and CDR2 as YYEEEE. The CDR3, as DNA: TGTGCCAGCAGTCCCGGACAGCATCAGCCCCAGCATTTT. Protein sequence: CASSPGQHQPQHF.

The V gene is TRBV2, the J gene TRBJ2-3, with 8 bases fitting TRBD2. Losses at the gene ends were 6 bases for V and 2 bases for J; bases not matched to a gene: 7. The CDR3 length is 15 residues. The germline CDR1 and CDR2 sequences are SNHLY and FYNNEI. CDR3 coding DNA: TGTGCCAGCAGACCGGGACTAGTAATCACAGATACGCAGTATTTT. It yields the protein CASRPGLVITDTQYF. The full variable domain, with the rest looked up from reference TRBV2 and TRBJ2-3, is EPEVTQTPSHQVTQMGQEVILRCVPISNHLYFYWYRQILGQKVEFLVSFYNNEISEKSEIFDDQFSVERPDGSNFTLKIRSTKLEDSAMYFCASRPGLVITDTQYFGPGTRLTVL.

The rearrangement uses TRBV11-2 and TRBJ2-1; 7 nucleotides line up with TRBD1. Germline loops: CDR1 SGHAT, CDR2 FQNNGV. There are 14 residues in the CDR3. The trim removed 2 bases at V and 6 bases at J, leaving 4 bases unmatched. CDR3 in DNA: TGTGCCAGCAGCTTAACCGCAGGGGGCAATGAGCAGTTCTTC. This codes for CASSLTAGGNEQFF.

The J gene is TRBJ2-7, the V gene TRBV7-2, with a possible D match to TRBD1 (6 bases). Trimming shortened V by 1 base and J by 2 bases, and 9 bases separated the two germline ends. Germline V gene sequence: CDR1 SGHTA, CDR2 FQGNSA. CDR3 length equals 14 residues. CDR3 DNA: TGTGCCAGCAGCTTAGAGGGACAAGCCTACGAGCAGTACTTC. Its protein is CASSLEGQAYEQYF.

The chain couples TRBV5-1 to TRBJ1-5; maybe TRBD1 (6 bases). The germline V gene has CDR1 SGHRS and CDR2 YFSETQ. V was clipped by 1 base and J by 0 bases, with 14 bases between them. The CDR3 spans 17 residues. The CDR3 reads CASSLKQGTYSNQPQHF. In DNA form, the CDR3 reads TGCGCCAGCAGCTTGAAGCAGGGGACATATAGCAATCAGCCCCAGCATTTT. Full variable domain (missing parts from reference TRBV5-1 and TRBJ1-5): KAGVTQTPRYLIKTRGQQVTLSCSPISGHRSVSWYQQTPGQGLQFLFEYFSETQRNKGNFPGRFSGRQFSNSRSEMNVSTLELGDSALYLCASSLKQGTYSNQPQHFGDGTRLSIL.

The DNA of the CDR3 is TGTGCCAGCAGCCAACCAGACAGATCAACTGAAGCTTTCTTT. Protein product: CASSQPDRSTEAFF. The chain links TRBV3-1 (or the pseudogene TRBV3-2) to TRBJ1-1, with D maybe TRBD1 (5 bases). The CDR3 totals 14 residues. Between the trimmed V and J ends, which lost 2 bases and 5 bases, there was a span of 12 bases. The germline gives CDR1 LGHDT, CDR2 YNNKEL (reference sequence).

V usage is TRBV5-4 and J usage is TRBJ2-7; possible D gene TRBD2, 6 bases. V was clipped by 4 bases and J by 1 base, with 12 bases between them. The germline V gene has CDR1 SGHNT and CDR2 YYREEE (reference sequence). CDR3 size: 14 residues. The CDR3 sequence: CASSPGTASYEQYF. CDR3 nucleotides: TGTGCCAGCAGCCCCGGGACTGCGTCCTACGAGCAGTACTTC.

The chain couples TRBV4-3 to TRBJ2-5; 8 nucleotides align to TRBD2. V dropped 4 bases and J dropped 1; count of bases not matched to a gene: 5. The CDR3 runs 15 residues. CDR1 is LGHNA and CDR2 is YSLEER in the germline V gene. Here the CDR3 DNA reads TGCGCCAGCAGCCGGTTACTAGCGGTCCAAGAGACCCAGTACTTC. This gives the protein CASSRLLAVQETQYF.

Remarks on this clone: Other nucleotide sequences in the sample specify the same CDR3. V gene TRBV5-1 combines with J gene TRBJ1-2, with no clear D. The CDR3 consists of 14 residues. Germline-derived CDR1 and CDR2 are SGHRS and YFSETQ. V was cut by 0 bases and J by 1 base, with 7 bases left in between. The CDR3 loop reads CASSLEGSNYGYTF. The CDR3 DNA sequence: TGCGCCAGCAGCTTGGAGGGCAGTAACTATGGCTACACCTTC.

V gene TRBV7-3 combines with J gene TRBJ1-1; D possibly corresponds to TRBD1 (6 bases). V was cut by 6 bases and J by 7 bases, with 18 bases left in between. The CDR3 is made up of 14 amino acids. CDR1 and CDR2 (germline): SGHTA, FQGTGA. In DNA, the CDR3 is TGTGCCAGCAGTCCCTCCGGGGGCACGGGTGAAGCTTTCTTT. This encodes CASSPSGGTGEAFF.

The V and J genes are TRBV10-3 and TRBJ2-7; the D call may be TRBD1 or TRBD2 (5 bases each). CDR3 length: 14 residues. Germline CDR1 reads ENHRY; CDR2 reads SYGVKD. V shed 0 bases and J shed 0 bases, with 6 bases lying between them. This chain's CDR3 is CAISESGDSYEQYF. Written as DNA, the CDR3 is TGTGCCATCAGTGAGTCGGGGGACTCCTACGAGCAGTACTTC.

The CDR3 DNA is TGTGCTAGTGGTTTGGGTAGCGGGAGCGATGAGCAGTTCTTC. Translation gives CASGLGSGSDEQFF. The chain joins TRBV12-5 to TRBJ2-1; 9 bases match TRBD2. Germline V CDR1 and CDR2: LGHNT, FRNRAP. The trim removed 1 base at V and 8 bases at J, leaving 3 bases unmatched. CDR3 length: 14 amino acids.

The CDR3 region has the DNA TGTGCCAGCTTAGACGGTTTGCGAAACACCATATATTTT. Translated: CASLDGLRNTIYF. This chain links TRBV18 with TRBJ1-3; D unclear. The CDR3 totals 13 residues. Looked up from germline, CDR1 is KGHSH and CDR2 is LQKENI. Trimming took off 7 bases at V and 5 bases at J, with 12 bases between the two ends.

The chain is built from TRBV12-1 and TRBJ2-5; the table's D call, TRBD2, was not checked against the DNA. TRBV12-1 has pseudogene status. CDR3 length: 15 amino acids. Here the CDR3 DNA reads TGTGCCAGCACCTCGATCGGGGGAGGTCAAGAGACCCAGTACTTC. Translating it yields CASTSIGGGQETQYF.

The chain links TRBV29-1 to TRBJ1-5; D unresolved. V was shortened by 6 bases and J by 0 bases, with 12 bases between the two germline ends. This CDR3 has 14 residues. Germline V gives CDR1 SQVTM, CDR2 ANQGSEA. CDR3 nucleotide sequence: TGCAGCGTCTATACGGATAATAGCAATCAGCCCCAGCATTTT. Its translation is CSVYTDNSNQPQHF.

V is TRBV5-1 and J is TRBJ2-5; 9 bases agree with TRBD2. This CDR3 has 14 amino acids. J lost 3 bases, V lost 4 bases, and 4 bases had no gene match. The germline CDR1 and CDR2 sequences are SGHRS and YFSETQ. This CDR3 reads CASSPRGGEETQYF. The CDR3 region has the DNA TGCGCCAGCAGCCCACGCGGGGGGGAAGAGACCCAGTACTTC.

This rearrangement joins TRBV21-1 to TRBJ1-2. TRBV21-1 is shown as a pseudogene. The CDR3 covers 17 residues. CDR3 DNA: TGTGCCAGCAGCTTCACGGAGGCGGGTTTGGGTAACTATGGCTACACCTTC. It yields the protein CASSFTEAGLGNYGYTF.

The chain links TRBV4-2 to TRBJ1-1; D might be TRBD1 (6 bases). The germline V and J ends were trimmed by 5 bases and 6 bases, with 16 bases remaining between them. Germline V gene sequence: CDR1 LGHNA, CDR2 YNFKEQ. The CDR3 has 14 amino acids. CDR3 nucleotide sequence: TGTGCCAGCAGCTCCCCGGACAGAGAGGCTGAAGCTTTCTTT. Protein product: CASSSPDREAEAFF.

The genes are TRBV7-9 and TRBJ2-7; D is unclear. Germline CDR1 reads SEHNR; CDR2 reads FQNEAQ (reference sequence). The CDR3 sequence is 12 residues long. The V end lost 1 base, the J end lost 5 bases, and 6 bases lay between the germline ends. CDR3 nucleotides: TGTGCCAGCAGCTTAGTGTTCCACGAGCAGTACTTC. It yields the protein CASSLVFHEQYF. Drawing the rest from reference TRBV7-9 and TRBJ2-7, the complete variable domain is DTGVSQNPRHKITKRGQNVTFRCDPISEHNRLYWYRQTLGQGPEFLTYFQNEAQLEKSRLLSDRFSAERPKGSFSTLEIQRTEQGDSAMYLCASSLVFHEQYFGPGTRLTVT.

The chain is built from TRBV4-2 and TRBJ2-3; a weak D match, TRBD1 (5 bases). Trimming removed 0 bases from V and 4 bases from J, with 17 bases in between. CDR1 is LGHNA, CDR2 YNFKEQ, per germline. The CDR3 runs 17 residues. The DNA of the CDR3 is TGTGCCAGCAGCCAAGAAACCGTAGGGGTTAGGGCAGATACGCAGTATTTT. Amino acid sequence: CASSQETVGVRADTQYF.